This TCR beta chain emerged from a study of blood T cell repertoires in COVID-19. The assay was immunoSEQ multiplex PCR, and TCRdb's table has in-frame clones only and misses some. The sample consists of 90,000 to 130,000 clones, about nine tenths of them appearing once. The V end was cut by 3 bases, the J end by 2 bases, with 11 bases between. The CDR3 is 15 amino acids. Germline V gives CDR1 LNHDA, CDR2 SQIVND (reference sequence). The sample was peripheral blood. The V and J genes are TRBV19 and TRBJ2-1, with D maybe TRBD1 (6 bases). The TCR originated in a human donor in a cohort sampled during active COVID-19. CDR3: CASSMAAGAYNEQFF. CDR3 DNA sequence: TGTGCCAGTAGTATGGCGGCAGGGGCCTACAATGAGCAGTTCTTC.